Listed below are T cell receptor beta chains from one sample, sequenced in a study of regulatory T cells in long-lasting Graves disease. TCRdb reprocessed the multiplex PCR reads via MiXCR and lists one record per CDR3 protein. Among over 500,000 distinct CDR3 sequences listed, about 16% were seen once. These data were also reused for a study on T cells in Graves' hyperthyroidism and ophthalmopathy.

The sample in question was peripheral blood mononuclear cells (PBMCs), obtained at new diagnosis, from a patient treated with antithyroid drugs. The receptors stem from a man between 18 and 29 years old with Graves disease. Each CDR3 is given with its conserved first and last residue. D genes are given only for firm matches. Expanded clones get a size class; other rows say once, few or many, or leave the size out.

TRBJ2-5,.,many,TRBV12-3/TRBV12-4,TGTGCCAGCAGTTCTCTGGGGCGGGAGACCCAGTACTTC,CASSSLGRETQYF
TRBJ2-1,.,many,TRBV2,TGTGCCAGCAGTGAAAGATTGGGAAATGAGCAGTTCTTC,CASSERLGNEQFF
TRBJ2-3,.,.,TRBV29-1,TGCAGCGTAACGGGCTCAGATACGCAGTATTTT,CSVTGSDTQYF
TRBJ2-1,TRBD1,many,TRBV27,TGTGCCAGCAGTTTTCAGGGGGTATATTCGGTGGGGCAGTTCTTC,CASSFQGVYSVGQFF
TRBJ2-2,.,many,TRBV12-3/TRBV12-4,TGTGCCAGCAGTCCAAGTCGTGCTAGGGAGCTGTTTTTT,CASSPSRARELFF
TRBJ1-1,.,many,TRBV2,TGTGCCAGCAGTGAATTCACCGGGGCCGGAACTGAAGCTTTCTTT,CASSEFTGAGTEAFF
TRBJ1-4,.,.,TRBV30,TGTGCCTGGACTACCCTACAGGGAGAAAAACTGTTTTTT,CAWTTLQGEKLFF
TRBJ2-1,.,few,TRBV7-2,TGTGCCAGCGGGAGGTCCTACAATGAGCAGTTCTTC,CASGRSYNEQFF
TRBJ2-1,TRBD2,.,TRBV7-3,TGTGCCAGCAGCTTAGTGGGAGGGCCTCACAATGAGCAGTTCTTC,CASSLVGGPHNEQFF
TRBJ2-5,TRBD1,many,TRBV28,TGTGCCAGCAGTTTATATGGCGGGACAGGGGAAGAGACCCAGTACTTC,CASSLYGGTGEETQYF
TRBJ2-7,.,.,TRBV3-1,TGTGTCAGCAGCCCCGGACCGGGCCATTACTACGAGCAGTACTTC,CVSSPGPGHYYEQYF
TRBJ1-1,.,.,TRBV20-1,TGCAGTGCTAGGTCCGGACGGAGGAAAGCTTTCTTT,CSARSGRRKAFF
TRBJ2-2,.,.,TRBV6-1,TGTGCCAGCATCGAGTTGCTGGGCCGGACCGGGGAGCTGTTTTTT,CASIELLGRTGELFF
TRBJ1-3,.,once,TRBV11-1,TGTGCCAGCAGACGGGAGGGCGTCTCTGGAAACACCACATATTTT,CASRREGVSGNTTYF
TRBJ2-6,.,many,TRBV7-8,TGTGCCAGCAGCCTCGGAGGGGGCTCCCTCCACTCTGGGGCCAACGTCCTGACTTTC,CASSLGGGSLHSGANVLTF
TRBJ2-1,TRBD2,many,TRBV7-9,TGTGCCAGCAGCTTAGTCCCAGCGGGAGTAAAGCCTGAGCAGTTCTTC,CASSLVPAGVKPEQFF
TRBJ1-1,TRBD1,.,TRBV5-4,TGTGCCAGCAGCTTGGCGTCAGGGGGCTCCATGAACACTGAAGCTTTCTTT,CASSLASGGSMNTEAFF
TRBJ2-5,.,few,TRBV3-1,TGTGCCAGCAGCTCGCGGGCAGAGACCCAGTACTTC,CASSSRAETQYF
TRBJ2-3,TRBD2,many,TRBV28,TGTGCCAGCAGTTTAGGACTAGCGGGAGTTCAGGATACGCAGTATTTT,CASSLGLAGVQDTQYF
TRBJ2-5,.,few,TRBV2,TGTGCCAGCAATACAGGAGGCAAAGAGACCCAGTACTTC,CASNTGGKETQYF
TRBJ2-7,TRBD2,many,TRBV12-3/TRBV12-4,TGTGCCAGCAGTCCCACCGTAGCGGGAGCACGGGAGCAGTACTTC,CASSPTVAGAREQYF
TRBJ1-5,.,.,TRBV5-6,TGTGCCAGCAGCTTGACGGCACGGGGTAGCCCCCAGCATTTT,CASSLTARGSPQHF
TRBJ2-4,.,many,TRBV11-2,TGTGCCAGCAGCGTCGGGGGTTCGGGTGGGCCAAACATTCAGTACTTC,CASSVGGSGGPNIQYF
TRBJ1-2,.,many,TRBV3-1,TGTGCCAGCAGCCAAGTTGATGGCAGGCGTGGCTACACCTTC,CASSQVDGRRGYTF
TRBJ2-1,TRBD2,many,TRBV6-1,TGTGCCAGCAGTGAAGCCTGGACTAGCTCCTACAATGAGCAGTTCTTC,CASSEAWTSSYNEQFF
TRBJ2-7,TRBD1,few,TRBV10-3,TGTGCCGGGTCTAAGGGACAGGACATATACGAGCAGTACTTC,CAGSKGQDIYEQYF
TRBJ2-1,TRBD2,.,TRBV6-1,TGTGCCAGCAGCCCTTTGACGACTAGCGGGTTCGGTGAGCAGTTCTTC,CASSPLTTSGFGEQFF
TRBJ2-2,TRBD2,.,TRBV29-1,TGCAGCGTTACGAGCGGGAGTACCCACACCGGGGAGCTGTTTTTT,CSVTSGSTHTGELFF
TRBJ1-4,.,.,TRBV20-1,TGCAGTGCCCAGGGGTCGTACGGTGAAAAACTGTTTTTT,CSAQGSYGEKLFF
TRBJ2-5,.,.,TRBV7-9,TGTGCCAGCAGCGCCACAACGGGGCTTAAGAAAGAGACCCGGTACTTC,CASSATTGLKKETRYF
TRBJ1-3,TRBD1,few,TRBV28,TGTGCCAGCAGTTTATCCGAACAGGGGCGCGGAAACACCATATATTTT,CASSLSEQGRGNTIYF
TRBJ2-5,.,many,TRBV12-3/TRBV12-4,TGTGCCAGCAGTTTAGCGGAAGAAGGCCAGTACTTC,CASSLAEEGQYF
TRBJ1-5,.,.,TRBV20-1,TGCAGTGCTAGTAGCAGGGCTGTCGGGCCCCAGCATTTT,CSASSRAVGPQHF
TRBJ2-3,.,many,TRBV6-5,TGTGCCAGCAGTTACGGCACAGAGAGCACAGATACGCAGTATTTT,CASSYGTESTDTQYF
TRBJ2-3,.,few,TRBV5-1,TGCGCCAGCAGCCCAAACGGGGTTGCAGATACGCAGTATTTT,CASSPNGVADTQYF
TRBJ2-7,TRBD2,.,TRBV6-1,TGCGCCAGCAGACTCACTAGCGGGGCATCCTACGAGCAGTACTTC,CASRLTSGASYEQYF
TRBJ2-3,TRBD2,.,TRBV20-1,TGCAGTGCTAGAGCTAGCAGTTACCGACTGGGGACTAGCGGGAGTGGGCACACAGATACGCAGTATTTT,CSARASSYRLGTSGSGHTDTQYF
TRBJ2-3,.,.,TRBV7-2,TGTGCCAGCAGCTTAGTCGGGGGACGCCGGGCCACCCAGGTCGCTACGCAGTATTTT,CASSLVGGRRATQVATQYF
TRBJ1-1,.,many,TRBV7-8,TGTGCCAGCAGCTTAGGTCCTGCTTTTGAAGCTTTCTTT,CASSLGPAFEAFF
TRBJ2-3,.,.,TRBV27,TGTGCCAGCAGTTTCAGACAGGACGCAGATACGCAGTATTTT,CASSFRQDADTQYF
TRBJ2-5,.,many,TRBV30,TGTGCCTGGAGTTCGTCAGGCGAGACCCAGTACTTC,CAWSSSGETQYF
TRBJ2-1,TRBD1,.,TRBV9,TGTGCCAGCAGCGTATCCGGGACAGTGATCTACAATGAGCAGTTCTTC,CASSVSGTVIYNEQFF
TRBJ2-5,TRBD2,many,TRBV28,TGTGCCAGCAGTTTAATCCGGACTAGCAAAGAGACCCAGTACTTC,CASSLIRTSKETQYF
TRBJ1-2,TRBD1,many,TRBV12-3/TRBV12-4,TGTGCCAGCAGTTTTGGGACAGGTTATAACTATGGCTACACCTTC,CASSFGTGYNYGYTF
TRBJ1-1,.,many,TRBV20-1,TGCAGTGCTAAAAGGTCGGGGGGCACTGAAGCTTTCTTT,CSAKRSGGTEAFF
TRBJ2-1,TRBD2,.,TRBV4-1,TGCGCCAGCAGCCAAGATCGGGTAGCGGGGGCCTACAATGAGCAGTTCTTC,CASSQDRVAGAYNEQFF
TRBJ1-5,.,.,TRBV2,TGTGCCAGCAATCAAGAGGGCGGGGAGCCCCAGCATTTT,CASNQEGGEPQHF
TRBJ2-2,.,.,TRBV5-1,TGCGCCAGCAGCTTGGAAAGTGGTACCGGGGAGCTGTTTTTT,CASSLESGTGELFF
TRBJ1-5,.,few,TRBV28,TGTGCCACCAGTGGGGACCCCAATCAGCCCCAGCATTTT,CATSGDPNQPQHF
TRBJ2-5,.,many,TRBV3-1,TGTGCCAGCAGCCTAACAGGCATACAAGAGACCCAGTACTTC,CASSLTGIQETQYF